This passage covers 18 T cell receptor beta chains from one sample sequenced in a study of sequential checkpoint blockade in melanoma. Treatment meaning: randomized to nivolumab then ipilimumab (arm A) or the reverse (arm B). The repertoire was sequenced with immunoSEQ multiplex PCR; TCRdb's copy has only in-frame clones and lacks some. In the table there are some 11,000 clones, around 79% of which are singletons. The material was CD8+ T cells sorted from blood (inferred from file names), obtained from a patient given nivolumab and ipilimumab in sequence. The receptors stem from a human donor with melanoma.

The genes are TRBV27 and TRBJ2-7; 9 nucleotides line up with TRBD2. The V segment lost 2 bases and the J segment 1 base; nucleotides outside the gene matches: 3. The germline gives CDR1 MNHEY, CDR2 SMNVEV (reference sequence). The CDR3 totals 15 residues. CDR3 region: CASSLAGGGSYEQYF. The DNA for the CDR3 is TGTGCCAGCAGTTTAGCGGGAGGGGGTTCCTACGAGCAGTACTTC.

Here the CDR3 DNA reads TGTGCCAGCAGTTTAGGGACAGGCGTCGGGGAGCTGTTTTTT. Its protein is CASSLGTGVGELFF. The J gene is TRBJ2-2, the V gene TRBV27, with 8 bases matching TRBD1. Per the germline V gene, CDR1 is MNHEY and CDR2 is SMNVEV (reference sequence). The CDR3 covers 14 residues. V dropped 2 bases and J dropped 7; count of bases not matched to a gene: 3.

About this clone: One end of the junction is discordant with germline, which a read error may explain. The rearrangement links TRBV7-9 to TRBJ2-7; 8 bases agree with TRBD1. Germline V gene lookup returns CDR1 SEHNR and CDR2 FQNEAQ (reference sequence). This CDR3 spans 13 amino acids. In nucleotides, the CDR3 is TGTGCAAGCAGACAGGGGATGATGAACGAGCAGTACTTC. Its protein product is CASRQGMMNEQYF.

The CDR3 is CASSLTLNEAFF. The CDR3 coding sequence is TGTGCCAGCAGCTTAACTCTAAATGAAGCTTTCTTT. V and J are TRBV5-6 and TRBJ1-1; D gene unclear. Germline V gene lookup returns CDR1 SGHDT and CDR2 YYEEEE. There are 12 residues in the CDR3. V lost 2 bases to trimming and J lost 7 bases, with 9 bases between them.

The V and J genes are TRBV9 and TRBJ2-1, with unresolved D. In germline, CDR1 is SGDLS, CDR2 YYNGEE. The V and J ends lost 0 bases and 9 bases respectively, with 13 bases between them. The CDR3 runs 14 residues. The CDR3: CASSVGLVWSEQFF. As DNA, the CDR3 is TGTGCCAGCAGCGTAGGATTGGTTTGGAGTGAGCAGTTCTTC. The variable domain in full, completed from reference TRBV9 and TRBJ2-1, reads DSGVTQTPKHLITATGQRVTLRCSPRSGDLSVYWYQQSLDQGLQFLIQYYNGEERAKGNILERFSAQQFPDLHSELNLSSLELGDSALYFCASSVGLVWSEQFFGPGTRLTVL.

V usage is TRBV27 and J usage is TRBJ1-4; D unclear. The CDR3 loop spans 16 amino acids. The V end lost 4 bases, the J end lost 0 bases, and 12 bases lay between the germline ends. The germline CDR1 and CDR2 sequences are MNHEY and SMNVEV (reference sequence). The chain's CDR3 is CASSSLPFATNEKLFF. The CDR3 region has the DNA TGTGCCAGCAGTTCCCTCCCTTTCGCAACTAATGAAAAACTGTTTTTT.

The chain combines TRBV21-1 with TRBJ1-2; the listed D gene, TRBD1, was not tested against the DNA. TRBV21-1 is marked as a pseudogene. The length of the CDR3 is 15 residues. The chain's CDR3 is CASSKVVETHYGYTF. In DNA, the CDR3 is TGTGCCAGCAGCAAAGTGGTTGAGACACACTATGGCTACACCTTC.

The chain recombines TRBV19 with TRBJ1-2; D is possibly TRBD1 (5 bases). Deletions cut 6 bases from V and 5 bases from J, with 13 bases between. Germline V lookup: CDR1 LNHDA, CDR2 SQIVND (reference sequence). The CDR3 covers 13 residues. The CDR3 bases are TGTGCCAGTAGCCCGCGGGGCCGGTATGGCTACACCTTC. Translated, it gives CASSPRGRYGYTF.

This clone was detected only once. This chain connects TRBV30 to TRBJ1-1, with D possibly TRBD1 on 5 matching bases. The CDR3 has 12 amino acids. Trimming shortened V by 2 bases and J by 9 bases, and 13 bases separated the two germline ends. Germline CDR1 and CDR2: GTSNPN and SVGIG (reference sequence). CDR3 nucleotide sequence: TGTGCCTGGAGTATGGCGGGGGGAAAAGCTTTCTTT. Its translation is CAWSMAGGKAFF.

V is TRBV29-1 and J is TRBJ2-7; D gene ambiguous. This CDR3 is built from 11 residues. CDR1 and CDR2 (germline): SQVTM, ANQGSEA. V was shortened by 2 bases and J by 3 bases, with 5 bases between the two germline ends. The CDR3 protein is CSVENGYEQYF. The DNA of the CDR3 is TGCAGCGTTGAAAACGGCTACGAGCAGTACTTC.

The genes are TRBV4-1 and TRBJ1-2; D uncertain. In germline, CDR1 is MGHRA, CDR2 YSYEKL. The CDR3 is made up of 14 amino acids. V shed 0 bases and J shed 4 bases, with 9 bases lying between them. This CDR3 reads CASSQDLRGYGYTF. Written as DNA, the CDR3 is TGCGCCAGCAGCCAAGATCTTCGAGGCTATGGCTACACCTTC.

CDR3 sequence reads: CASSVEGENEQYF. In nucleotides, the CDR3 is TGTGCCAGCAGCGTAGAGGGGGAGAACGAGCAGTACTTC. The chain has TRBV9 and TRBJ2-7; possibly TRBD1 for D (6 bases). Per the germline V gene, CDR1 is SGDLS and CDR2 is YYNGEE. The CDR3 has 13 amino acids. V lost 0 bases, J lost 5 bases, and 9 bases lay in between.

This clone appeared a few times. The CDR3 is CASSRRDRETQYF. DNA of the CDR3: TGCGCCAGCAGTCGCCGGGACAGGGAGACCCAGTACTTC. This rearrangement joins TRBV4-3 to TRBJ2-5; 8 nucleotides align to TRBD1. V lost 6 bases and J lost 5; bases outside the gene matches: 5. Germline lookup yields CDR1 LGHNA and CDR2 YSLEER. The CDR3 length is 13 residues.

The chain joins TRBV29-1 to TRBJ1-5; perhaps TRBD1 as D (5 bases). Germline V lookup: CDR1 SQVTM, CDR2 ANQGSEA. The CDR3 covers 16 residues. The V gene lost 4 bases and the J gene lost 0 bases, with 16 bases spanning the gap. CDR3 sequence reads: CSVVGAEIYSNQPQHF. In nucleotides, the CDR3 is TGCAGCGTTGTTGGGGCGGAGATATATAGCAATCAGCCCCAGCATTTT.

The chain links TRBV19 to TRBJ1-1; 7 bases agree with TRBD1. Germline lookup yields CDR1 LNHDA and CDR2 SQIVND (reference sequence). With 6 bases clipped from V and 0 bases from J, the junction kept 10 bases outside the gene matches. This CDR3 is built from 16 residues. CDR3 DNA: TGTGCCAGTAGCAGGGGGGCAGTCGTCATGAACACTGAAGCTTTCTTT. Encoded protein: CASSRGAVVMNTEAFF.

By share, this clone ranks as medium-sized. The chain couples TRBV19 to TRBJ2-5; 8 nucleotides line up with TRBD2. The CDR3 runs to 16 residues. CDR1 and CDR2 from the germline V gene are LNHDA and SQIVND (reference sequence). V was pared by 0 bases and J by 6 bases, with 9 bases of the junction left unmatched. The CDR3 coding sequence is TGTGCCAGTAGTATAGATTCGGGACTAGTCACGAAGACCCAGTACTTC. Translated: CASSIDSGLVTKTQYF.

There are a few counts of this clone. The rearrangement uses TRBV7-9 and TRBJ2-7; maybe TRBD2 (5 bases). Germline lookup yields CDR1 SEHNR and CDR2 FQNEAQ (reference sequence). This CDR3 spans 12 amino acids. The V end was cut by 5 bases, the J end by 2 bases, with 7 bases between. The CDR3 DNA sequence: TGTGCCAGCAGCCTGGGAGCCTACGAGCAGTACTTC. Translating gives CASSLGAYEQYF.

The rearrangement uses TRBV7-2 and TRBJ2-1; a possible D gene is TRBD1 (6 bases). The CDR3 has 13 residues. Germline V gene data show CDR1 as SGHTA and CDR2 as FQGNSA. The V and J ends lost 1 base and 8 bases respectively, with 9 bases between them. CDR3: CASSLDQGHEQFF. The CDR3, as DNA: TGTGCCAGCAGCTTAGATCAGGGGCATGAGCAGTTCTTC.